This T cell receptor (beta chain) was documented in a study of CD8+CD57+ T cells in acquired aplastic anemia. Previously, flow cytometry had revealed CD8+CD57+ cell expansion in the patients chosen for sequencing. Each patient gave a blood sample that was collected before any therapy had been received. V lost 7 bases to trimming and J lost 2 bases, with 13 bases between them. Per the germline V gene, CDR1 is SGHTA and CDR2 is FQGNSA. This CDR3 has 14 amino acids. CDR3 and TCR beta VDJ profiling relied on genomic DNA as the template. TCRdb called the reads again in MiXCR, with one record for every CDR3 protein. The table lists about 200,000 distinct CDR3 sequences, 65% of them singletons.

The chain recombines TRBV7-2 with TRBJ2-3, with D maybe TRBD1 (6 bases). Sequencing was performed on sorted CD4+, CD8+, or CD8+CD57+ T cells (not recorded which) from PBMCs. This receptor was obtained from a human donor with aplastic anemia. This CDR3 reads CASKTGDTTDTQYF. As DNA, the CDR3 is TGTGCCAGCAAGACCGGGGACACCACAGATACGCAGTATTTT.